The clone carrying this T cell receptor beta chain was counted at least ten times. Antigen: not known. The data were taken from a study of T cells in Graves' hyperthyroidism and ophthalmopathy. Study results and limitations: Most clonotypes that expanded in the thyroid above 0.001 also showed up in blood.

From RNA transcripts, TCR beta CDR3 regions were amplified. Initially, a first-round RT-PCR of the TCR CDR3 employed the HTBI primer set. A single record per CDR3 protein comes from TCRdb applying MiXCR to the multiplex PCR reads. The sample records fewer than 550,000 distinct CDR3 sequences, 15% to 17% being singletons. Germline trimming cut 3 bases from V and 8 bases from J; bases unmatched to any gene: 4. Germline CDR1 reads KGHSH; CDR2 reads LQKENI. There are 13 residues in the CDR3. Graves' hyperthyroidism is called stable when ophthalmopathy does not progress within 18 months. Investigators excluded patients with uncontrolled infection, other autoimmune disease, pregnancy or lactation. Fresh 10 ml peripheral blood yielded PBMCs.

What was sequenced was blood. This TCR came from a woman under 30 with Graves' hyperthyroidism. The J gene is TRBJ1-2, the V gene TRBV18; 9 positions agree with TRBD1. CDR3 residues: CASSPWTGEGYTF. CDR3 in DNA: TGTGCCAGCTCACCCTGGACAGGGGAAGGCTACACCTTC.